Included here is one TCR beta chain sequence, with context. What it recognizes is unknown. This entry is derived from a study of shared clonotypes between healthy human individuals. CD45RO-negative, CCR7-positively selected cells formed the naive CD8 fraction, excluding terminally differentiated effector memory CD45RA+ cells. The donor population consisted of healthy HIV-negative adults with no recent acute infections or vaccinations. Overall study results and limits: What limited the represented genetic and exposure-history diversity was the small number of donors. As a rule, naive subsets had a larger estimated richness than memory subsets.

Data came from immunoSEQ multiplex PCR; TCRdb stores just in-frame clones and leaves some out. The data show roughly 600,000 clones, roughly 98% seen once. The CDR3 sequence is 17 residues long. The V segment lost 7 bases and the J segment 3 bases; nucleotides outside the gene matches: 15. The germline V gene encodes CDR1 SNHLY and CDR2 FYNNEI. V gene TRBV2 combines with J gene TRBJ1-2; 9 bases are shared with TRBD1. The TCR originated in a man aged 30 to 39 in good health. The sample taken for sequencing was naive CD8+ T cells sorted from blood. The CDR3 DNA reads as TGTGCCAGCACCCAACGGGGCTACAGGGGGCAGGACTATGGCTACACCTTC. This codes for CASTQRGYRGQDYGYTF.